These 22 T cell receptor beta chains were all obtained from the same sample, sequenced in a study of blood T cell repertoires in COVID-19. Sequencing used immunoSEQ multiplex PCR; TCRdb keeps in-frame clones, though not all of them. The table records about 210,000 clones, 80% to 90% of them present only once. Sequencing used PBMCs or T cells enriched from blood (not recorded which). The receptors stem from a man aged 35 to 55 who had recovered from COVID-19.

This chain connects TRBV30 to TRBJ1-1, with a weak D call TRBD1 (5 bases). V lost 2 bases and J 1 base, leaving 11 bases between the germline ends. This CDR3 comprises 14 residues. Germline-derived CDR1 and CDR2 are GTSNPN and SVGIG (reference sequence). DNA of the CDR3: TGTGCCTGGAGTTACAGGCGCCAGAACACTGAAGCTTTCTTT. Protein: CAWSYRRQNTEAFF.

The gene calls are TRBV5-1 and TRBJ2-3, with TRBD1 matching 8 bases. The CDR3 totals 14 residues. The V gene end was trimmed by 5 bases and the J gene end by 6 bases; junction bases not matched to a gene: 8. Germline CDR1 and CDR2: SGHRS and YFSETQ. The CDR3 DNA sequence: TGCGCCAGCAGGCTACAGGGGGGAGGTGATACGCAGTATTTT. Its protein product is CASRLQGGGDTQYF.

The rearrangement links TRBV7-9 to TRBJ1-1; D gene ambiguous. The CDR3 is made up of 18 amino acids. Trimming removed 1 base from V and 1 base from J, with 19 bases in between. Germline CDR1 reads SEHNR; CDR2 reads FQNEAQ (reference sequence). This CDR3 is CASSLGDLRAGKNTEAFF. The CDR3 DNA is TGTGCCAGCAGCTTAGGAGACCTTCGGGCGGGGAAGAACACTGAAGCTTTCTTT.

The CDR3 DNA sequence: TGCGCCAGCAGCCAGCAGGGGGCTATGGAAGCTTTCTTT. It translates to CASSQQGAMEAFF. J is TRBJ1-1 and V is TRBV5-1; TRBD1 agrees at 8 bases. V lost 4 bases to trimming and J lost 8 bases; unmatched junction nucleotides: 7. The CDR3 loop spans 13 amino acids. CDR1 is SGHRS and CDR2 is YFSETQ in the germline V gene.

J is TRBJ1-6 and V is TRBV7-9, with 7 bases aligning to TRBD1. CDR3 size: 14 residues. Germline trimming cut 5 bases from V and 15 bases from J; bases unmatched to any gene: 13. The germline gives CDR1 SEHNR, CDR2 FQNEAQ (reference sequence). The CDR3 reads CASSPDGTVTYLHF. The CDR3, as DNA: TGTGCCAGCAGCCCAGATGGGACAGTAACTTACCTCCACTTT.

The chain couples TRBV4-1 to TRBJ2-2; 7 bases line up with TRBD1. CDR1 MGHRA and CDR2 YSYEKL come from the germline V gene. V shed 1 base and J 7 bases; nucleotides not matched to a gene: 9. This CDR3 is 16 amino acids long. CDR3 nucleotide sequence: TGCGCCAGCAGCCAAGGACAGGGACCCTTCATCGGGGAGCTGTTTTTT. Encoded protein: CASSQGQGPFIGELFF.

V and J are TRBV19 and TRBJ2-7; 8 bases fit TRBD1. The germline V gene has CDR1 LNHDA and CDR2 SQIVND (reference sequence). The V and J ends lost 3 bases and 4 bases, in that order; junction bases with no gene match: 5. This CDR3 contains 14 residues. Here the CDR3 reads CASSIGQGGYEQYF. In DNA form, the CDR3 reads TGTGCCAGTAGTATTGGACAGGGTGGATACGAGCAGTACTTC.

On this clone itself: At one end, the junction sequence differs from germline, possibly due to a read error. The gene calls are TRBV12-3 or TRBV12-4 and TRBJ1-5; no reliable D call. The CDR3 loop spans 12 amino acids. CDR3: CASSLGFDNPYF. The CDR3 region has the DNA TGTGCCAGCAGTTTGGGCTTCGACAATCCATATTTT.

The rearrangement uses TRBV11-2 and TRBJ2-1; D is perhaps TRBD1 (5 bases). V dropped 0 bases and J dropped 6 bases, with 15 bases sitting between them. The germline V gene has CDR1 SGHAT and CDR2 FQNNGV. The CDR3 has 16 residues. The CDR3 sequence: CASSLEGAGIFNEQFF. CDR3 nucleotide sequence: TGTGCCAGCAGCTTAGAAGGGGCCGGAATTTTCAATGAGCAGTTCTTC.

The chain links TRBV25-1 to TRBJ2-7; TRBD1 matches 7 bases. This CDR3 has 14 amino acids. J was trimmed by 0 bases and V by 10 bases; bases with no gene match: 9. Germline V gives CDR1 MGHDK, CDR2 SYGVNS. This CDR3 is CATPPTGSSYEQYF. The DNA for the CDR3 is TGTGCCACTCCCCCGACAGGGAGCTCCTACGAGCAGTACTTC.

The chain recombines TRBV9 with TRBJ2-1, with 7 bases lining up with TRBD2. The CDR3 covers 16 residues. With V trimmed by 0 bases and J by 3 bases, 6 bases remained unmatched. CDR1 and CDR2 (germline): SGDLS, YYNGEE. The CDR3 sequence is CASSVEGWTSYNEQFF. The CDR3 coding sequence is TGTGCCAGCAGCGTAGAGGGGTGGACTAGCTACAATGAGCAGTTCTTC.

In regard to this clone: Since a much larger clone is just one base distant, this may be a read error. The chain carries TRBV6-5 and TRBJ1-1; 7 nucleotides line up with TRBD1. With V trimmed by 5 bases and J by 0 bases, 3 bases remained unmatched. CDR1 and CDR2 from the germline V gene are MNHEY and SVGAGI. The CDR3 totals 14 residues. In nucleotides, the CDR3 is TGTGCCAGCAGTCAGACAGGGATGAACACTGAAGCTTTCTTT. It yields the protein CASSQTGMNTEAFF.

The rearrangement uses TRBV4-1 and TRBJ2-7; TRBD2 matches at 8 bases. The CDR3 spans 18 residues. The V gene end was trimmed by 0 bases and the J gene end by 4 bases; junction bases not matched to a gene: 14. The germline gives CDR1 MGHRA, CDR2 YSYEKL. The CDR3 region is CASSQDRGGTDKPYEQYF. The CDR3 DNA sequence: TGCGCCAGCAGCCAAGATCGGGGGGGCACCGATAAACCTTACGAGCAGTACTTC.

This chain uses TRBV5-1 with TRBJ2-1, with TRBD2 matching over 7 bases. There are 16 residues in the CDR3. Germline assignment: CDR1 SGHRS and CDR2 YFSETQ. Trimming cost V 1 base and J 3 bases; bases outside gene matches: 7. The CDR3 DNA reads as TGCGCCAGCAGCTTGCAACCTAGCGGAAACTACAATGAGCAGTTCTTC. It codes for CASSLQPSGNYNEQFF.

This clone appeared once. The rearrangement links TRBV5-1 to TRBJ2-1; 12 bases are a match to TRBD2. CDR3 length: 16 residues. Germline CDR1 is SGHRS and CDR2 is YFSETQ. V shed 1 base, J shed 8 bases, and the junction held 7 bases outside the gene matches. The CDR3: CASSLPSGRVIDEQFF. DNA of the CDR3: TGCGCCAGCAGCTTGCCTAGCGGGAGGGTCATAGATGAGCAGTTCTTC.

V usage is TRBV29-1 and J usage is TRBJ1-3; D is unclear. Deletions cut 6 bases from V and 0 bases from J, with 9 bases between. CDR3 length: 13 amino acids. Germline CDR1 is SQVTM and CDR2 is ANQGSEA. The CDR3 sequence is CSVRETSGNTIYF. The CDR3 nucleotides are TGCAGCGTACGGGAGACCTCTGGAAACACCATATATTTT.

In its sample, this clone was seen a few times. V usage is TRBV7-8 and J usage is TRBJ1-3, with 9 bases that match TRBD1. Germline values: CDR1 SGHVS, CDR2 FQNEAQ. V dropped 4 bases and J dropped 4; count of bases not matched to a gene: 2. CDR3 length equals 14 residues. The CDR3, as DNA: TGTGCCAGCAGCTCGGGACAGGGCGGAAACACCATATATTTT. Protein sequence: CASSSGQGGNTIYF.

The chain recombines TRBV27 with TRBJ1-6; possibly TRBD1 for D (5 bases). CDR1 is MNHEY and CDR2 is SMNVEV in the germline V gene (reference sequence). The V end was cut by 6 bases, the J end by 0 bases, with 15 bases between. The CDR3 has 17 amino acids. The chain's CDR3 is CASSKTTVSSYNSPLHF. The CDR3 DNA follows: TGTGCCAGCAGCAAGACGACAGTGAGCTCCTATAATTCACCCCTCCACTTT.

The chain has TRBV7-3 and TRBJ2-5, with unresolved D. CDR3 length: 13 residues. V was shortened by 5 bases and J by 3 bases, with 10 bases between the two germline ends. The germline gives CDR1 SGHTA, CDR2 FQGTGA. Written as DNA, the CDR3 is TGTGCCAGCAGCCTCAACAAAAAAGAGACCCAGTACTTC. Protein product: CASSLNKKETQYF.

The table lists this clone with a few counts. This sequence joins TRBV11-2 and TRBJ1-3; D gene ambiguous. The germline V gene encodes CDR1 SGHAT and CDR2 FQNNGV. The CDR3 consists of 14 residues. Deletions cut 5 bases from V and 2 bases from J, with 10 bases between. The CDR3, as DNA: TGTGCCAGCAGCAGAGAGCTAGCTGGAAACACCATATATTTT. This codes for CASSRELAGNTIYF.

The V gene is TRBV19, the J gene TRBJ1-1; D gene uncertain. This CDR3 comprises 14 residues. Germline CDR1 is LNHDA and CDR2 is SQIVND (reference sequence). The V gene lost 3 bases and the J gene lost 5 bases, with 13 bases spanning the gap. In DNA form, the CDR3 reads TGTGCCAGTAGTATTCGAGGACTTGTGACTGAAGCTTTCTTT. Residues: CASSIRGLVTEAFF.

The chain links TRBV11-2 to TRBJ2-7; 10 bases agree with TRBD2. Germline CDR1 and CDR2: SGHAT and FQNNGV. The ends lost 1 base at V and 0 bases at J; junction bases unmatched: 0. The CDR3 contains 15 residues. CDR3 DNA sequence: TGTGCCAGCAGCTTAGCTAGCGGGAGCTCCTACGAGCAGTACTTC. Protein: CASSLASGSSYEQYF.